These 26 T cell receptor beta chains originate from one sample sequenced in a study of blood T cell repertoires in COVID-19. Method: immunoSEQ multiplex PCR; TCRdb's copy keeps in-frame clones and lacks some. Here the sample spans 180,000 or so clones, 80% to 90% being singletons. The sample consisted of peripheral blood. The receptors were gathered from a human donor with active or convalescent COVID-19. The donor label of this sample is uncertain.

The V and J genes are TRBV7-9 and TRBJ2-5, with a tentative D call TRBD2 (5 bases). CDR1 and CDR2 from the germline V gene are SEHNR and FQNEAQ (reference sequence). The V end was cut by 0 bases, the J end by 0 bases, with 14 bases between. The CDR3 contains 17 residues. CDR3 sequence: CASSLARPGRDQETQYF. The CDR3 coding sequence is TGTGCCAGCAGCTTAGCGCGTCCTGGGCGGGACCAAGAGACCCAGTACTTC.

The chain carries TRBV6-5 and TRBJ1-5, with D possibly matching TRBD1 (5 bases). Germline lookup yields CDR1 MNHEY and CDR2 SVGAGI. Trimming left V 4 bases short and J 1 base short, with 11 bases between. This CDR3 is 15 amino acids long. As DNA, the CDR3 is TGTGCCAGCAGTTCGAGGGAGGGGAGCAATCAGCCCCAGCATTTT. As protein: CASSSREGSNQPQHF.

The J gene is TRBJ2-1, the V gene TRBV28; D not certain. From germline, CDR1 is MDHEN and CDR2 SYDVKM. V was pared by 8 bases and J by 5 bases, with 10 bases between. This CDR3 comprises 12 residues. CDR3 region: CASLSFHNEQFF. DNA for the CDR3: TGTGCCAGCCTCTCCTTCCACAATGAGCAGTTCTTC.

The J gene is TRBJ2-5, the V gene TRBV4-1; TRBD2 is a possible D gene (6 bases). The V gene lost 4 bases and the J gene lost 2 bases, with 14 bases spanning the gap. The CDR3 contains 15 residues. CDR1 is MGHRA, CDR2 YSYEKL, per germline. CDR3 amino acids: CASSPAGIGQETQYF. CDR3 coding DNA: TGCGCCAGCAGCCCCGCGGGGATAGGACAAGAGACCCAGTACTTC.

The chain recombines TRBV6-4 with TRBJ2-3, with D perhaps matching TRBD2 (5 bases). The CDR3 has 15 amino acids. CDR1 and CDR2 (germline): MRHNA, SNTAGT. Trimming removed 2 bases from V and 6 bases from J, with 15 bases in between. The CDR3 DNA is TGTGCCAGCAGTGACGAGGGAGAGGGTGGCGATACGCAGTATTTT. It translates to CASSDEGEGGDTQYF.

V is TRBV30 and J is TRBJ1-1; 9 bases fit TRBD1. CDR1 is GTSNPN and CDR2 is SVGIG in the germline V gene (reference sequence). V trimming: 3 bases; J trimming: 6 bases; junction bases outside the gene matches: 2. This CDR3 spans 12 amino acids. DNA for the CDR3: TGTGCCTGGAGGGACAGGGGTTCTGAAGCTTTCTTT. Translated, it gives CAWRDRGSEAFF. Together with reference TRBV30 and TRBJ1-1, the CDR3 gives the full variable domain: SQTIHQWPATLVQPVGSPLSLECTVEGTSNPNLYWYRQAAGRGLQLLFYSVGIGQISSEVPQNLSASRPQDRQFILSSKKLLLSDSGFYLCAWRDRGSEAFFGQGTRLTVV.

The chain has TRBV7-2 and TRBJ2-1; 12 bases match TRBD2. CDR3 size: 15 residues. Germline V gene lookup returns CDR1 SGHTA and CDR2 FQGNSA. Unmatched junction bases numbered 5, after V lost 5 bases and J lost 6 bases. This chain's CDR3 is CASSTLAGGLNEQFF. CDR3 in DNA: TGTGCCAGCAGCACCCTAGCGGGGGGGCTCAATGAGCAGTTCTTC.

V is TRBV6-5 and J is TRBJ2-1; 7 nucleotides match TRBD2. The CDR3 contains 15 residues. Per the germline V gene, CDR1 is MNHEY and CDR2 is SVGAGI. Trimming cost V 8 bases and J 10 bases; bases outside gene matches: 17. The CDR3, as DNA: TGTGCCAGCCTCTTGAGCGGGGTAGTTTCGGGGGAGCAGTTCTTC. Its translation is CASLLSGVVSGEQFF.

This chain links TRBV5-1 with TRBJ2-7; 8 bases match TRBD2. The J segment lost 2 bases and the V segment lost 0 bases, leaving 4 bases of the junction unmatched. CDR3 size: 15 residues. CDR1 and CDR2 from the germline V gene are SGHRS and YFSETQ. This CDR3 reads CASSLESGSPYEQYF. CDR3 sequence (DNA): TGCGCCAGCAGCTTGGAAAGCGGGAGTCCCTACGAGCAGTACTTC.

This clone was seen a single time. The V gene is TRBV7-2, the J gene TRBJ2-1, with D uncertain. CDR3 length: 15 amino acids. Between the trimmed V and J ends, which lost 5 bases and 0 bases, there was a span of 11 bases. CDR1 is SGHTA, CDR2 FQGNSA, per germline. In DNA form, the CDR3 reads TGTGCCAGCAGCGTGGGCCCGAGCTCCTACAATGAGCAGTTCTTC. Its translation is CASSVGPSSYNEQFF.

This clone was seen only once. This chain uses TRBV5-4 with TRBJ2-4; D remains ambiguous. CDR3 length: 13 amino acids. With 5 bases removed from V and 10 bases from J, the gap between germline ends came to 16 bases. Germline loops: CDR1 SGHNT, CDR2 YYREEE (reference sequence). CDR3 in DNA: TGTGCCAGCAGTCTAGACCCGGATAGGATTCAGTACTTC. The encoded protein is CASSLDPDRIQYF.

This clone appeared a single time. The chain joins TRBV4-1 to TRBJ2-1; 12 nucleotides match TRBD2. The CDR3 sequence is 17 residues long. CDR1 is MGHRA and CDR2 is YSYEKL in the germline V gene. V gave up 1 base and J gave up 12 bases; unmatched junction bases: 13. CDR3 in DNA: TGCGCCAGCAGCCAAGGTTCCGGGACTAGCGGGCCCGAGAGGCAGTTCTTC. Amino acids: CASSQGSGTSGPERQFF.

The rearrangement links TRBV28 to TRBJ2-2; 10 bases agree with TRBD2. After removal of 10 bases from V and 4 bases from J, the junction contained 6 bases not matched to a gene. The CDR3 contains 14 residues. CDR1 and CDR2 (germline): MDHEN, SYDVKM. CDR3 residues: CATRRTSGTGELFF. The CDR3 DNA is TGTGCCACCCGCCGGACTAGCGGCACCGGGGAGCTGTTTTTT.

The V call is TRBV11-2, the J call TRBJ2-5; TRBD2 might be the D (6 bases). The CDR3 is 17 amino acids. V gave up 5 bases and J gave up 4 bases, with 23 bases separating them. Germline V gene lookup returns CDR1 SGHAT and CDR2 FQNNGV. CDR3 in DNA: TGTGCCAGCAGCCCCGGACCCCCGGGACTTTGGGGAGAGACCCAGTACTTC. This encodes CASSPGPPGLWGETQYF.

The V call is TRBV6-6, the J call TRBJ1-2; tentative D call: TRBD1 (5 bases). The length of the CDR3 is 13 residues. Germline assignment: CDR1 MNHNY and CDR2 SVGAGI (reference sequence). Trimming shortened V by 6 bases and J by 2 bases, and 10 bases separated the two germline ends. This CDR3 is CASRPQENYGYTF. CDR3 DNA sequence: TGTGCCAGCAGACCACAGGAGAACTATGGCTACACCTTC.

The chain is built from TRBV18 and TRBJ2-1, with D possibly being TRBD2 (6 bases). The V end was cut by 3 bases, the J end by 9 bases, with 15 bases between. Germline V gives CDR1 KGHSH, CDR2 LQKENI. The CDR3 is 14 amino acids. The CDR3 is CASSPQPGGSEQFF. DNA of the CDR3: TGTGCCAGCTCACCCCAACCCGGAGGGAGTGAGCAGTTCTTC.

The chain recombines TRBV18 with TRBJ2-5, with 10 bases fitting TRBD1. CDR3 length: 15 residues. Germline V gene data show CDR1 as KGHSH and CDR2 as LQKENI. V shed 3 bases and J 5 bases; nucleotides not matched to a gene: 6. The CDR3 DNA reads as TGTGCCAGCTCACCTCCGGGACAGGGGCGGGAGACCCAGTACTTC. Protein: CASSPPGQGRETQYF.

This rearrangement joins TRBV30 to TRBJ1-2; 12 nucleotides line up with TRBD1. Germline CDR1 and CDR2: GTSNPN and SVGIG (reference sequence). The CDR3 runs to 17 residues. Trimming took 2 bases from V and 4 from J; bases not matched to a gene: 11. The CDR3 region is CAWSPTSGTGGVYGYTF. As DNA, the CDR3 is TGTGCCTGGAGTCCTACTTCCGGGACAGGGGGCGTCTATGGCTACACCTTC.

This sequence joins TRBV27 and TRBJ2-3; 10 nucleotides line up with TRBD2. The V and J ends lost 5 bases and 7 bases, in that order; junction bases with no gene match: 9. The CDR3 length is 15 residues. CDR1 is MNHEY, CDR2 SMNVEV, per germline (reference sequence). The DNA for the CDR3 is TGTGCCAGCAGTATTGAGCGGGGGGGCCTAAATACGCAGTATTTT. Encoded protein: CASSIERGGLNTQYF.

This sequence joins TRBV11-2 and TRBJ2-7; D uncertain. V lost 3 bases to trimming and J lost 2 bases, with 5 bases between them. This CDR3 comprises 12 residues. The V gene's germline CDR1 is SGHAT and CDR2 FQNNGV. CDR3: CASSFTPYEQYF. CDR3 nucleotides: TGTGCCAGCAGCTTTACTCCCTACGAGCAGTACTTC.

This chain links TRBV28 with TRBJ2-5; D possibly corresponds to TRBD1 (6 bases). The V end lost 7 bases, the J end lost 3 bases, and 15 bases lay between the germline ends. The CDR3 extends over 14 amino acids. Per germline, CDR1 MDHEN and CDR2 SYDVKM. CDR3 nucleotide sequence: TGTGCCAGCACCCCTGGGGGCCGGGAAGAGACCCAGTACTTC. As protein: CASTPGGREETQYF.

The chain combines TRBV28 with TRBJ2-5; TRBD2 aligns across 11 bases. Germline loops: CDR1 MDHEN, CDR2 SYDVKM. Trimming removed 3 bases from V and 7 bases from J; junction bases left unmatched: 7. CDR3 length equals 15 residues. CDR3 sequence: CASSLRLAGGATQYF. The CDR3 DNA sequence: TGTGCCAGCAGTTTGAGGCTAGCGGGGGGCGCGACCCAGTACTTC.

V is TRBV6-2 or TRBV6-3 and J is TRBJ2-6; D is possibly TRBD2 (6 bases). The CDR3 spans 16 residues. Per germline, CDR1 MNHEY and CDR2 SVGEGT. The V gene lost 2 bases and the J gene lost 4 bases, with 12 bases spanning the gap. In DNA form, the CDR3 reads TGTGCCAGCAGTTACCAAACGGGGGTGGGGGCCAACGTCCTGACTTTC. Residues: CASSYQTGVGANVLTF.

The CDR3 nucleotides are TGTGCCAGCAGCTCGATGACGGCAGGGGGGCAAGAGACCCAGTACTTC. Protein: CASSSMTAGGQETQYF. The chain is built from TRBV5-4 and TRBJ2-5; possible D gene TRBD1, 7 bases. CDR1 and CDR2 from the germline V gene are SGHNT and YYREEE (reference sequence). This CDR3 has 16 residues. Trimming pared 3 bases from V and 2 bases from J, leaving 17 bases between. Based on the CDR3 plus reference TRBV5-4 and TRBJ2-5, the full variable domain is ETGVTQSPTHLIKTRGQQVTLRCSSQSGHNTVSWYQQALGQGPQFIFQYYREEENGRGNFPPRFSGLQFPNYSSELNVNALELDDSALYLCASSSMTAGGQETQYFGPGTRLLVL.

The CDR3 coding sequence is TGTGCCAGCAGTCCCGGGGAACGCTACACCTTC. It translates to CASSPGERYTF. The chain uses TRBV25-1 and TRBJ1-2; the D is unclear. Per the germline V gene, CDR1 is MGHDK and CDR2 is SYGVNS. V was clipped by 5 bases and J by 9 bases, with 10 bases between them. This CDR3 has 11 amino acids.

The chain couples TRBV18 to TRBJ2-2, with 7 bases that match TRBD2. The CDR3 has 16 amino acids. CDR1 and CDR2 from the germline V gene are KGHSH and LQKENI. V lost 2 bases to trimming and J lost 0 bases; unmatched junction nucleotides: 3. The CDR3: CASSPTSAPNTGELFF. The CDR3 bases are TGTGCCAGCTCACCAACTAGCGCCCCGAACACCGGGGAGCTGTTTTTT. Together with reference TRBV18 and TRBJ2-2, the CDR3 gives the full variable domain: NAGVMQNPRHLVRRRGQEARLRCSPMKGHSHVYWYRQLPEEGLKFMVYLQKENIIDESGMPKERFSAEFPKEGPSILRIQQVVRGDSAAYFCASSPTSAPNTGELFFGEGSRLTVL.